Listed below are T cell receptor beta chains from one sample, sequenced in a study of blood T cell repertoires in COVID-19. The protocol was immunoSEQ multiplex PCR, while the TCRdb copy is restricted to in-frame clones and leaves out a portion. The data show tens of thousands of clones, with around four fifths seen just once and about an eighth held by the top ten. Sequencing was performed on peripheral blood. These receptor sequences come from a human donor in a cohort sampled during active COVID-19. CDR3s include the opening cysteine and the closing phenylalanine or tryptophan. Clone size, where shown, is once, few, many, or a class for clones that have expanded.

abundance	v_gene	j_gene	CDR3aa
once	TRBV4-2	TRBJ2-7	CASSQDAGPSPYEQYF
.	TRBV4-1	TRBJ2-3	CASSLGDRDSTDTQYF
.	TRBV28	TRBJ1-1	CASSLPFGQGGTEAFF
few	TRBV6-1	TRBJ1-2	CASSDYFGQGANYGYTF
.	TRBV19	TRBJ2-1	CASSIQGEISYNEQFF
once	TRBV19	TRBJ2-1	CASSIGTLRNEQFF
once	TRBV14	TRBJ2-3	CASSDGTSGADTQYF
.	TRBV7-2	TRBJ2-7	CASSLALGLAGYEQYF
.	TRBV28	TRBJ1-1	CASSLSGQGGTEAFF
.	TRBV9	TRBJ1-5	CASSPTGGEGQPQHF
.	TRBV7-2	TRBJ2-7	CASSSNPSGTGAPQYF
.	TRBV4-2	TRBJ2-7	CASSQASGGVYEQYF
.	TRBV7-8	TRBJ2-5	CASSLGTGEFLETQYF
.	TRBV11-2	TRBJ1-2	CASSSNRGTEPFYGYTF
.	TRBV18	TRBJ1-4	CASSTGQGDEKLFF
.	TRBV20-1	TRBJ2-1	CSASLASVGNEQFF
once	TRBV5-4	TRBJ2-3	CASSLDWRATDTQYF
.	TRBV3-1/TRBV3-2	TRBJ2-3	CASSQSMTGGADTQYF
.	TRBV6-5	TRBJ1-5	CASSSQQGQPQHF
.	TRBV10-3	TRBJ2-3	CAISTSETDTQYF
once	TRBV5-1	TRBJ1-1	CASSVWVPDSPEAFF
.	TRBV6-5	TRBJ1-6	CASSLKPGVSPLHF
few	TRBV10-3	TRBJ2-3	CAIRDSTYDTDTQYF
.	TRBV5-1	TRBJ2-1	CASSLGVPNADEQFF
once	TRBV24-1	TRBJ2-1	CATSDFHGGGGHNEQFF
.	TRBV28	TRBJ2-3	CASSPVTRTDTQYF
.	TRBV19	TRBJ2-6	CASSIVTNSGANVLTF
.	TRBV30	TRBJ1-4	CAWSSGQGHEKLFF
few	TRBV28	TRBJ2-1	CASSRAPLAGVYNEQFF
.	TRBV28	TRBJ1-1	CASSPPWATLNTEAFF
.	TRBV7-2	TRBJ2-3	CASSLARSTDTQYF
.	TRBV5-1	TRBJ1-4	CASSPAGDLGEKLFF
.	TRBV2	TRBJ2-7	CASSQLAGDTLRVPQYF
.	TRBV28	TRBJ1-5	CASSLGTPAQPQHF
.	TRBV6-2/TRBV6-3	TRBJ1-6	CASSYGGWTARSPLHF
.	TRBV3-1/TRBV3-2	TRBJ2-5	CASSRGQGQETQYF
once	TRBV2	TRBJ1-2	CASSTSGQFSYTF
.	TRBV28	TRBJ2-5	CASSVSVSGTGGQETQYF
.	TRBV30	TRBJ1-5	CAWSPEGNQPQHF
.	TRBV9	TRBJ1-6	CASSRGQPNSPLHF
.	TRBV11-2	TRBJ1-2	CASGKQGTYGYTF
many	TRBV6-2/TRBV6-3	TRBJ2-3	CASSSYGDRMDTDTQYF
.	TRBV19	TRBJ1-1	CASSATGGFDEAFF
.	TRBV3-1/TRBV3-2	TRBJ2-2	CASSQEASDWRGGELFF
.	TRBV7-9	TRBJ2-7	CASSLVSGQTYEQYF